This T cell receptor (beta chain) was recovered during a study of molecular identifiers for immune sequencing clone quantification. TCRdb redid the calling of the PCR reads with MiXCR, one entry per CDR3 protein. This sample yields some 590,000 distinct CDR3 sequences, of which about 25% are seen a single time; about 0.8% belongs to the top ten. Looked up from germline, CDR1 is SGHRS and CDR2 is YFSETQ. This CDR3 comprises 14 residues. Losses at the gene ends were 4 bases for V and 2 bases for J; bases not matched to a gene: 6. This clonotype was seen at least ten times. The receptor comes from a human donor in good health. Some libraries in this study had Jurkat cell RNA spiked in. Source material: naive CD8+ T cells from blood, with Jurkat cell RNA spiked in. Subset noted: FACS-sorted CD8+CD4-CCR7+CD45RA+ naive T cells. The chain combines TRBV5-1 with TRBJ2-7; TRBD2 matches at 7 bases. CDR3 loop: CASSLGLVAYEQYF. The CDR3 bases are TGCGCCAGCAGCCTCGGACTAGTCGCCTACGAGCAGTACTTC.